This TCR beta chain was captured in a study of shared clonotypes between healthy human individuals. Here immunoSEQ multiplex PCR was the method, and the copy in TCRdb shows in-frame clones only, minus some. The table records about 1.1 million clones, about 84% of them present only once. This clone was counted at least ten times. Other DNA sequences from this sample encode an identical CDR3 as well. The donor population consisted of healthy HIV-negative adults with no recent acute infections or vaccinations. The clonotype originates from a young man in good health. Some clones in this sample may be carry-over from other donors' samples. What was sequenced was memory CD4+ T cells from PBMCs. Subset denoted: CD45RA-negative fraction.

CDR3 sequence reads: CASSPGTVNTEAFF. CDR3 nucleotides: TGTGCCAGCAGTCCCGGGACAGTAAACACTGAAGCTTTCTTT. J is TRBJ1-1 and V is TRBV28, with TRBD1 matching 7 bases. The germline V gene encodes CDR1 MDHEN and CDR2 SYDVKM. The V segment lost 5 bases and the J segment 2 bases; nucleotides outside the gene matches: 5. The CDR3 totals 14 residues.